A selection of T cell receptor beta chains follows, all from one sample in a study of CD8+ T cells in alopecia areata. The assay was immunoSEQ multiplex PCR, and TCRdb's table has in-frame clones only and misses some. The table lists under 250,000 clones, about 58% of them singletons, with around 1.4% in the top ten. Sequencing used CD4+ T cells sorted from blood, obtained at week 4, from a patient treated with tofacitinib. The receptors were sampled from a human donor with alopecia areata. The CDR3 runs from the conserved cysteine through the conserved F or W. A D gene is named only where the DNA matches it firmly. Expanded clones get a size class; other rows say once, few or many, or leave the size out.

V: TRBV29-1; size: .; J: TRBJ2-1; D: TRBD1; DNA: TGCAGCGTGGGACAGTCGTACAATGAGCAGTTCTTC; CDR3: CSVGQSYNEQFF
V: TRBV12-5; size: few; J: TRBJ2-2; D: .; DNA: TGTGCTAGTGGTCTTACCCTCTCGGGCACCGGGGAGCTGTTTTTT; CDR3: CASGLTLSGTGELFF
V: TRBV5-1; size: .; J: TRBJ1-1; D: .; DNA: TGCGCCAGCAGCTTGGGGCTGCTATCTGAAGCTTTCTTT; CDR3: CASSLGLLSEAFF
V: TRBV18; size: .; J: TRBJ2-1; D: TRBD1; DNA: TGTGCCAGCTCACCACCCCTGGGACAGGACTCCTACAATGAGCAGTTCTTC; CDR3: CASSPPLGQDSYNEQFF
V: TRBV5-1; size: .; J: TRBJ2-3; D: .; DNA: TGCGCCAGCAGCATAGGGAGGAACCCCACAGATACGCAGTATTTT; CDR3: CASSIGRNPTDTQYF
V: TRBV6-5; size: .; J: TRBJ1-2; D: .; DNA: TGTGCCAGCAGTTACGACATATCCAACTATGGCTACACCTTC; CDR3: CASSYDISNYGYTF
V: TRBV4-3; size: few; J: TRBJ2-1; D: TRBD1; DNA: TGCGCCAGCAGCCTTGGACAGGGGGCGGATGAGCAGTTCTTC; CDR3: CASSLGQGADEQFF
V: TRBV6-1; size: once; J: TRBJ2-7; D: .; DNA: TGTGCCAGCGGCTTTTACGAGCAGTACTTC; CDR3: CASGFYEQYF
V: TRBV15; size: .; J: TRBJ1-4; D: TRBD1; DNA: TGTGCCACCAGCAGAGCTATCGGACAGGGTAATGAAAAACTGTTTTTT; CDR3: CATSRAIGQGNEKLFF
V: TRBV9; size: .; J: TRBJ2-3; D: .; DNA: TGTGCCAGCAGCGTAGGGCTGGAAAGCACAGATACGCAGTATTTT; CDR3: CASSVGLESTDTQYF
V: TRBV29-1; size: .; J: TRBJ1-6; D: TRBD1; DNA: TGCAGCGTAAGAACCGGGACAGCAAATTCACCCCTCCACTTT; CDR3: CSVRTGTANSPLHF
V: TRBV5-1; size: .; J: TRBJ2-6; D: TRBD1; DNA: TGCGCCAGCAGCATCGGACAGGGTAGCTCTGGGGCCAACGTCCTGACTTTC; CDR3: CASSIGQGSSGANVLTF
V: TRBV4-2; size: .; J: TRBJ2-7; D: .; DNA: TGTGCCAGCAGCCAAGAGGCCTCTATCCGGCAGTACTTC; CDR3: CASSQEASIRQYF
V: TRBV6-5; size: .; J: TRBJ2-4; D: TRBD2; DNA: TGTGCCAGCAGTTCTGGGGAGGGGAACATTCAGTACTTC; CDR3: CASSSGEGNIQYF
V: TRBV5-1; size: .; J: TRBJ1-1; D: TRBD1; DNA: TGCGCCAGCAGCTTTTCCAAAGAGACAGGGATGAACACTGAAGCTTTCTTT; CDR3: CASSFSKETGMNTEAFF
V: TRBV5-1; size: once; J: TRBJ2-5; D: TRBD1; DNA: TGCGCCAGCAGCTTGGCCGTCGACAGGGGAGAGACCCAGTACTTC; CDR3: CASSLAVDRGETQYF
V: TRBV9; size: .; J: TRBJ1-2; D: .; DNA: TGTGCCAGCAGCGTAGCGAGAGATAGGACGGCGGCAAATGACTACACCTTC; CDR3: CASSVARDRTAANDYTF
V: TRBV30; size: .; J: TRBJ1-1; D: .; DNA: TGTGCCTCACACCCGGACCGGGGGACTGAAGCTTTCTTT; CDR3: CASHPDRGTEAFF
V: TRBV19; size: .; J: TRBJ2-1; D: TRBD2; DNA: TGTGCCAGTAGTATGGACCAAGCGGGGTGGGGAAATGAGCAGTTCTTC; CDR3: CASSMDQAGWGNEQFF
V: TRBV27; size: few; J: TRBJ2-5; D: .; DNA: TGTGCCAGCAGTTTCGGGGCGTATGGAAAAGAGACCCAGTACTTC; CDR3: CASSFGAYGKETQYF
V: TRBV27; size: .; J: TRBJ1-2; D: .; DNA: TGTGCCAGCAGTCACGGGACGGCCTATGGCTACACCTTC; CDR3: CASSHGTAYGYTF
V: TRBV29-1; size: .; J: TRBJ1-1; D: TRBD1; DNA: TGCAGCGTGAAGAGGTCCGGGACAGGGAGTGGAACTGAAGCTTTCTTT; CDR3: CSVKRSGTGSGTEAFF
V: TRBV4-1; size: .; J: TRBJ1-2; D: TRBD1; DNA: TGCGCCAGCAGCCAGCTTCCGGGTCTTGGGGACAGAAGGTCGTATGGCTACACCTTC; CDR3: CASSQLPGLGDRRSYGYTF
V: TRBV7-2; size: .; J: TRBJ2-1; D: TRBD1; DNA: TGTGCCAGCAGCACAGGGGCCCGGGGCGGGTTCTTC; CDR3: CASSTGARGGFF
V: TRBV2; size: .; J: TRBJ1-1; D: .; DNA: TGTGCCAGCAGTGAATTGGTTTACGGGGGCGCATCCCCTGAAGCTTTCTTT; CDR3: CASSELVYGGASPEAFF
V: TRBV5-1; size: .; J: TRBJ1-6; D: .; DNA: TGCGCCAGCAGCTTGGTGCCGGCGAGCTCCTATAATTCACCCCTCCACTTT; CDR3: CASSLVPASSYNSPLHF
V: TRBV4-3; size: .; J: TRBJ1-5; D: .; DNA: TGCGCCAGCAGCCAAGTGCAGGGGAGCAATCAGCCCCAGCATTTT; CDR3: CASSQVQGSNQPQHF
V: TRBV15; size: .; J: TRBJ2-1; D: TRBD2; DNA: TGTGCCACCAGCACCCAGCGGGGGGCTGTTAATGAGCAGTTCTTC; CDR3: CATSTQRGAVNEQFF
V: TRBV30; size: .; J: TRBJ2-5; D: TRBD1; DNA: TGTGCCTGGAGTGCTACGACAGGGGGACCGGAGACCCAGTACTTC; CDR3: CAWSATTGGPETQYF
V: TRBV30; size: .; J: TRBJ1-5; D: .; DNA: TGTGCCTGGAGCAGACAGGAGCGGGATCAGCCCCAGCATTTT; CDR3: CAWSRQERDQPQHF
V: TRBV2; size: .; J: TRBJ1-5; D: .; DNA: TGTGCCAGCAATGTGGGGTCCGGAGGGCCCCAGCATTTT; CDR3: CASNVGSGGPQHF
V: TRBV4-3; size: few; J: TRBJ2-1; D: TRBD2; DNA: TGCGCCAGCAGCCACACCAACCCTAGCGGATCAAGTCTGTTCTTC; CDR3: CASSHTNPSGSSLFF
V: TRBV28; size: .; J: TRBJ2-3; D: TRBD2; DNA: TGTGCCAGCAGTTGGGGGGGAGTGGGCGCCACGCAGTATTTT; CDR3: CASSWGGVGATQYF
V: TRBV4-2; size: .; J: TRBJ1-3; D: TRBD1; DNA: TGTGCCAGCAGCTCTGGACAGGGCCTCTCTGGAAACACCATATATTTT; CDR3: CASSSGQGLSGNTIYF
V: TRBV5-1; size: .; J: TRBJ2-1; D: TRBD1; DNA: TGCGCCAGCAGCTTGGGTCCGGGACAGGGGGTCAATGAGCAGTTCTTC; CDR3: CASSLGPGQGVNEQFF
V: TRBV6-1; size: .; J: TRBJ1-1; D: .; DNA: TGTGCCAGCAACCGGGACATTAACACTGAAGCTTTCTTT; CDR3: CASNRDINTEAFF
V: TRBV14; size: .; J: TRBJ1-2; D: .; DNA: TGTGCCAGCAGCCAAGACTCGTGGCCAGGCTATGGCTACACCTTC; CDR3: CASSQDSWPGYGYTF
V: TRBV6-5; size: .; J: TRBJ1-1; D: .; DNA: TGTGCCAGCAGTTACAGTTCAGCAATGAACACTGAAGCTTTCTTT; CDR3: CASSYSSAMNTEAFF
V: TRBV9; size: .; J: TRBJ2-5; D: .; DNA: TGTGCCAGCAGCGCGGACCCGGGGACCCAGTACTTC; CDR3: CASSADPGTQYF
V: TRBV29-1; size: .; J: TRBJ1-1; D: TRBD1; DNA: TGCAGCGTTGAGGGACTCAGGGGGGACACTGAAGCTTTCTTT; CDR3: CSVEGLRGDTEAFF
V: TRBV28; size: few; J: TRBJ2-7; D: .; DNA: TGTGCCAGCAGTTTATGGACAGTGGGCTCCTACGAGCAGTACTTC; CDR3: CASSLWTVGSYEQYF
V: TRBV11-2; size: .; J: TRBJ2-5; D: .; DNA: TGTGCCAGCACCCGAGGAGAGACCCAGTACTTC; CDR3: CASTRGETQYF
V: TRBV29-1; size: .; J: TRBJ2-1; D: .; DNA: TGCAGCGCGTATCCAATGAGGAATGAGCAGTTCTTC; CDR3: CSAYPMRNEQFF
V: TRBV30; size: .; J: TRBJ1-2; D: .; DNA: TGTGCCTGGAGTGTAAGTGGGAACTATGGCTACACCTTC; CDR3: CAWSVSGNYGYTF
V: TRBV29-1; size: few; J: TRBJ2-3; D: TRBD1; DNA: TGCAGCGCCCCAGGGGGTTCAGATACGCAGTATTTT; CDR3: CSAPGGSDTQYF
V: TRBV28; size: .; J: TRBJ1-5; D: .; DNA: TGTGCCAGCAGTTTAGGGACAAGAAGTCAGCCCCAGCATTTT; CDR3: CASSLGTRSQPQHF
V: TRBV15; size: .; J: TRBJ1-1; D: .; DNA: TGTGCCACCCGACCCGATCGTCCAAACACTGAAGCTTTCTTT; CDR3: CATRPDRPNTEAFF